This T cell receptor (beta chain) derives from a study of post-analysis software for immune sequencing data. Study as a whole: There were relapsing-remitting, secondary progressive and progressive-relapsing multiple sclerosis among the disease courses included. Study-level points and caveats: Normalized Chao1 diversity was significantly lower in multiple sclerosis patients than in controls. About five TRBV segments, including TRBV5-6, TRBV5-1 and TRBV20-1, were more frequent in patients than controls. Strong same-batch co-clustering of samples appeared with F measure clustering.

Germline V gene sequence: CDR1 LGHNA, CDR2 YNFKEQ. The CDR3 is 13 amino acids. J was trimmed by 6 bases and V by 6 bases; bases with no gene match: 3. Presence of unique molecular identifiers characterized the TCR beta cDNA libraries. The source material, 1 to 10 million T cells, gave rise to 510,000 or so cDNA molecules. TCRdb fed the PCR reads into MiXCR, producing one record per CDR3 protein. The data show hundreds of thousands of distinct CDR3 sequences, just under 30% seen once. This clonotype was observed a few times. The antigen remains undetermined. The chain links TRBV4-2 to TRBJ2-2; the match to TRBD1 covers 8 bases. This clonotype originated in a girl aged 10 to 17 with multiple sclerosis. Sequencing was done on a sample of blood. The DNA of the CDR3 is TGTGCCAGCAGACGGACAGGGCCCGGGGAGCTGTTTTTT. This sequence encodes CASRRTGPGELFF.